This T cell receptor (beta chain) originates from a study of cytomegalovirus exposure and HLA in healthy donors. Germline loops: CDR1 SGDLS, CDR2 YYNGEE. The CDR3 runs to 15 residues. After removal of 4 bases from V and 0 bases from J, the junction contained 4 bases not matched to a gene. This table comes from immunoSEQ multiplex PCR, and its TCRdb copy is limited to in-frame clones, with some not included. The repertoire consists of fewer than 250,000 clones, with just under 90% occurring once and the leading ten covering approximately 2.5%. The rearrangement uses TRBV9 and TRBJ1-3; TRBD1 matches at 7 bases. The clonotype was recovered from a man younger than 35 in good health and CMV-seronegative. The sequencing sample was made of PBMCs. The DNA of the CDR3 is TGTGCCAGCAGCCTACAGGGGATCTCTGGAAACACCATATATTTT. This gives the protein CASSLQGISGNTIYF. Full variable domain (outside the CDR3, taken from reference TRBV9 and TRBJ1-3): DSGVTQTPKHLITATGQRVTLRCSPRSGDLSVYWYQQSLDQGLQFLIQYYNGEERAKGNILERFSAQQFPDLHSELNLSSLELGDSALYFCASSLQGISGNTIYFGEGSWLTVV.